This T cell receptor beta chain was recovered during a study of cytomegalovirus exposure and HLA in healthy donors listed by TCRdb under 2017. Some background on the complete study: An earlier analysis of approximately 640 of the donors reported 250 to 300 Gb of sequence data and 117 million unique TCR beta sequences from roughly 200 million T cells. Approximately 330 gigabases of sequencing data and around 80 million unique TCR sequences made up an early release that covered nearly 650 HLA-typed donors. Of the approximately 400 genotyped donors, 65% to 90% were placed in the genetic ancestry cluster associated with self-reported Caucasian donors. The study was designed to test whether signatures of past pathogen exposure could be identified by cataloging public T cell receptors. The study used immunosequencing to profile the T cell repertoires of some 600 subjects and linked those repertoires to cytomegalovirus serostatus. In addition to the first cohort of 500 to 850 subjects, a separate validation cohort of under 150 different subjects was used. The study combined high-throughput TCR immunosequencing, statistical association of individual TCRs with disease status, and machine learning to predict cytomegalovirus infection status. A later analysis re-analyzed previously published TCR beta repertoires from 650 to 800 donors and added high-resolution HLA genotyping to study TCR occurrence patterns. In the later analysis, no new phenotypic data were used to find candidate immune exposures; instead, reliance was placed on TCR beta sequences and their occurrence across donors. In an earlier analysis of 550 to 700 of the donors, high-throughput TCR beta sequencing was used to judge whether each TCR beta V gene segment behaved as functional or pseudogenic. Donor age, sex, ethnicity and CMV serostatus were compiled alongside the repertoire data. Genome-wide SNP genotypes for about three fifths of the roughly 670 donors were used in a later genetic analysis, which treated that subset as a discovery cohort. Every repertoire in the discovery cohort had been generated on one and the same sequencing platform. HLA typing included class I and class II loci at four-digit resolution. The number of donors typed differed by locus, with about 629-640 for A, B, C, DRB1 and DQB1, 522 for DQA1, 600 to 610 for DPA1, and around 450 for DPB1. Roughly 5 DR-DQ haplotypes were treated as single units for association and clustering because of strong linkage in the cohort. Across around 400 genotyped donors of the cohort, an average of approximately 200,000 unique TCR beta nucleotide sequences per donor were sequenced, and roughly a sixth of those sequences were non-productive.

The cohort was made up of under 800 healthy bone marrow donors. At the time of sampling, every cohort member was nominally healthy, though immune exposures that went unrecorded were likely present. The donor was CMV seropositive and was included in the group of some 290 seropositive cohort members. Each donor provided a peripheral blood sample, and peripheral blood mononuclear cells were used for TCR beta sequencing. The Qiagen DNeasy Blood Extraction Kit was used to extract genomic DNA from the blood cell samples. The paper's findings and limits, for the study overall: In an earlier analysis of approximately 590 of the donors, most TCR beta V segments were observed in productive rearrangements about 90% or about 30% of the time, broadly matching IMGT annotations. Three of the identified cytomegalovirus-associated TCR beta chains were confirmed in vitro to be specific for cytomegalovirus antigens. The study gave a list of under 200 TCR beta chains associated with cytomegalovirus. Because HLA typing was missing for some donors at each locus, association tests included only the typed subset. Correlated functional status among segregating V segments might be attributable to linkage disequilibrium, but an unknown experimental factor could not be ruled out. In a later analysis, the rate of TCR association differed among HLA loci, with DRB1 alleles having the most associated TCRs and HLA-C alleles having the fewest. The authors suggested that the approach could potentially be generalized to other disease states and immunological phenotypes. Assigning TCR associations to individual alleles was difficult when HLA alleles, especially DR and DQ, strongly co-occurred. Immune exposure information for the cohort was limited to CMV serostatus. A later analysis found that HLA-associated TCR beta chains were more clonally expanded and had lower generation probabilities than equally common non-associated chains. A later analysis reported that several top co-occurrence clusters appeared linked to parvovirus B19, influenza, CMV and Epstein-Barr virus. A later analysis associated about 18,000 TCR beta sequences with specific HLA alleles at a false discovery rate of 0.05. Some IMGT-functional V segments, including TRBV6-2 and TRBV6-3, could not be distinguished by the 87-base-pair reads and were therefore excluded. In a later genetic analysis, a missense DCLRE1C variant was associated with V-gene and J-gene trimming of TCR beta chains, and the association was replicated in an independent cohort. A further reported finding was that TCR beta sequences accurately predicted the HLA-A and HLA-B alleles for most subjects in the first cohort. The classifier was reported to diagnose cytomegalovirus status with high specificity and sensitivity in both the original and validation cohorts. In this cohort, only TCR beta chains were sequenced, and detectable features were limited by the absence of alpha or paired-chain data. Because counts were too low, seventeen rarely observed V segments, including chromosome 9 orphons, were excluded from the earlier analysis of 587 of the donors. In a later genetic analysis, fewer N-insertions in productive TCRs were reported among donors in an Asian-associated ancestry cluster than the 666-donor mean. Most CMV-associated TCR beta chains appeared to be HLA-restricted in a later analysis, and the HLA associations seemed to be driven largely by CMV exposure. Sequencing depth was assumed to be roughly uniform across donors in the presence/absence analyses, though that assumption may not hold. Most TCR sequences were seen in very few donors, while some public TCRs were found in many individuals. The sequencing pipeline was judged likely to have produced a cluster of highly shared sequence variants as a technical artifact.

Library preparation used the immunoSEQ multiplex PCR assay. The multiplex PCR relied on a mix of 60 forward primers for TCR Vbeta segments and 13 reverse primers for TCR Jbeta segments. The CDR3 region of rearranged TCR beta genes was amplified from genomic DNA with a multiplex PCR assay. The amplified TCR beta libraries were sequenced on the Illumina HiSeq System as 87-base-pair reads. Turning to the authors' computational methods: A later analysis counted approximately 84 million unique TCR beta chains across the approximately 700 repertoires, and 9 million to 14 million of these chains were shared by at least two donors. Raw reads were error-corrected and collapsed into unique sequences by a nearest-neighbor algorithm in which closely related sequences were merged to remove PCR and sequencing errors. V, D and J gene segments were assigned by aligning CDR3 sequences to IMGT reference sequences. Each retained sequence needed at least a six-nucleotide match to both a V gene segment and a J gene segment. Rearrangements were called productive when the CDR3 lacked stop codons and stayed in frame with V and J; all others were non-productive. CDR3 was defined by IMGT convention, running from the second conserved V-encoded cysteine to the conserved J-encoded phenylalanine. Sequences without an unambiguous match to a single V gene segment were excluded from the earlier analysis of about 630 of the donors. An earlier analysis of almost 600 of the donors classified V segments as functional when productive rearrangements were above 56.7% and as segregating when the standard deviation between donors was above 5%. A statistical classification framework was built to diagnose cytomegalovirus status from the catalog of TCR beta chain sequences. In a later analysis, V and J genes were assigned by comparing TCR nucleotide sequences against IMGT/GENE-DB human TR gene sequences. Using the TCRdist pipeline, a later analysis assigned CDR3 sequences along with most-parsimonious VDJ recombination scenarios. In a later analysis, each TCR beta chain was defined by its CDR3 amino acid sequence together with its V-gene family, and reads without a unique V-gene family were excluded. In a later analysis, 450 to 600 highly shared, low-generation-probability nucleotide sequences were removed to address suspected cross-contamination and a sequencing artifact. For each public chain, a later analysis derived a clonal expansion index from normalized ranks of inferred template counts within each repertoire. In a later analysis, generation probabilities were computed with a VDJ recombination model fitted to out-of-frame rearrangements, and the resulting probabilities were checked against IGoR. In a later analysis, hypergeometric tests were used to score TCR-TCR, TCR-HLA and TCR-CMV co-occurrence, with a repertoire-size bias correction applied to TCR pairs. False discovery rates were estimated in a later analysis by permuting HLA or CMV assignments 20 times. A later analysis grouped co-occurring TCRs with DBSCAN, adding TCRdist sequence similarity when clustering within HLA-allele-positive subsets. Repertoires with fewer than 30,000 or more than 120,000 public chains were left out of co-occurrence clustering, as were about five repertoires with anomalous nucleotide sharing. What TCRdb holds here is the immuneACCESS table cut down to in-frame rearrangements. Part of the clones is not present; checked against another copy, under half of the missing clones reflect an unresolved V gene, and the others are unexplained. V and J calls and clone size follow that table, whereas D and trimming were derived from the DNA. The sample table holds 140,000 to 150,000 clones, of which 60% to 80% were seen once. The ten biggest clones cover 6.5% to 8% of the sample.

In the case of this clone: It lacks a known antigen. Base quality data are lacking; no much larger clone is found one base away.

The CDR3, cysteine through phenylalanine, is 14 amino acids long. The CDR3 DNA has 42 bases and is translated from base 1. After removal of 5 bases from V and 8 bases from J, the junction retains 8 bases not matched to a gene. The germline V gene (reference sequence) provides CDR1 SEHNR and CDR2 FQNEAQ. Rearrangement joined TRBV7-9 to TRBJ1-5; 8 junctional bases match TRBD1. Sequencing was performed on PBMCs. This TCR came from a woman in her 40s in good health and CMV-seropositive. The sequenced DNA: TGTGCCAGCAGCACAGACAGGGGAAGTGAGCCCCAGCATTTT. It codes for CASSTDRGSEPQHF.